Sequencing of this TCR beta chain was carried out in a study of T cell responses to AZD1222 COVID-19 vaccine. Findings and caveats of the study: Spike as a whole was targeted by vaccine-associated CD4 TCRs, dominant at 160-218 and 743-854.

Only in-frame clones appear in the TCRdb table, and some are missing; sequencing was by immunoSEQ multiplex PCR. Of 50,000 to 65,000 clones in the sample, roughly 90% were seen once. In germline, CDR1 is SGHAT, CDR2 FQNNGV. V shed 1 base and J shed 0 bases, with 4 bases lying between them. The CDR3 totals 15 residues. This clone was seen a handful of times. Its antigen is as yet unknown. The TCR originated in an adult who received the AZD1222 COVID-19 vaccine. This sample comprised peripheral blood, obtained 28 days after the second AZD1222 dose. V is TRBV11-2 and J is TRBJ1-6; no clear D gene. The CDR3 nucleotides read TGTGCCAGCAGCTTAGGGAGCTCCTATAATTCACCCCTCCACTTT. Protein sequence: CASSLGSSYNSPLHF.